Given below is one T cell receptor beta chain in context. As yet, its antigen is unknown. The data were produced by immunoSEQ multiplex PCR, yet TCRdb's version contains in-frame clones alone and is incomplete. The repertoire includes about 40,000 clones, about 76% of them detected once, and approximately 22% sits in the top ten. The data belong to a study of PD-1 blockade in mismatch repair-deficient tumors. Overall study: Patients had 12 mismatch repair-deficient cancer types, all previously treated and progressing.

General study points: Rapid post-treatment expansion, then contraction, generally preceding radiologic response, marked tumor-resident clones.

This CDR3 has 14 residues. The germline V gene encodes CDR1 GTSNPN and CDR2 SVGIG (reference sequence). V was cut by 1 base and J by 8 bases, with 14 bases left in between. All patients were mismatch repair deficient, assessed by either PCR or immunohistochemistry. The genes are TRBV30 and TRBJ1-4; D is undetermined. Material: peripheral blood, obtained 4 weeks after starting pembrolizumab. The receptor was derived from an adult with mismatch repair-deficient cancer. The CDR3 spells CAWSAGQVQEKLFF. The CDR3 bases are TGTGCCTGGAGTGCCGGCCAGGTTCAAGAAAAACTGTTTTTT.